This T cell receptor (beta chain) derives from a study of cytomegalovirus exposure and HLA in healthy donors. On this clone itself: Different DNA sequences within this sample yield the same CDR3.

V was pared by 0 bases and J by 7 bases, with 10 bases between. Germline V gene data show CDR1 as SGHNT and CDR2 as YYREEE (reference sequence). The length of the CDR3 is 13 residues. The PCR had 60 Vbeta and 13 Jbeta primers. Sequencing used immunoSEQ multiplex PCR; TCRdb keeps in-frame clones, though not all of them. The sample records 85,000 to 100,000 clones, about 76% being singletons. The V and J genes are TRBV5-4 and TRBJ1-1; D is unclear. The sequenced sample was PBMCs. This TCR was recovered from a human donor in good health. The CDR3 protein is CASSLGHQNEAFF. CDR3 in DNA: TGTGCCAGCAGCTTGGGACACCAGAATGAAGCTTTCTTT.